The clone carrying this T cell receptor (beta chain) was counted at least ten times. This record comes from a study of T cells in Graves' hyperthyroidism and ophthalmopathy. The V gene end was trimmed by 3 bases and the J gene end by 8 bases; junction bases not matched to a gene: 6. Germline V gene data show CDR1 as LGHDT and CDR2 as YNNKEL (reference sequence). The CDR3 consists of 14 residues. RNA transcripts served as the template for amplifying TCR beta CDR3 regions. In the first-round RT-PCR of the TCR CDR3, the HTBI primer set was used. TCRdb recomputed calls from the multiplex PCR reads with MiXCR, one row per CDR3 protein. The data hold hundreds of thousands of distinct CDR3 sequences, with 14% observed a single time.

The chain uses TRBV3-1 and TRBJ1-4, with 7 bases fitting TRBD1. This sequence originates from a young woman with Graves' hyperthyroidism. Material for sequencing was blood. The CDR3 spells CASSHRGRDEKLFF. DNA for the CDR3: TGTGCCAGCAGCCACAGGGGGAGAGACGAAAAACTGTTTTTT.